This TCR beta chain was sequenced during a study of T cell responses to AZD1222 COVID-19 vaccine. Clones were sequenced by immunoSEQ multiplex PCR, and TCRdb holds only the in-frame ones, with some missing. There are fewer than 150,000 clones in the sample; about 91% occur only once, and approximately 3.4% lies in the top ten. This CDR3 has 15 amino acids. The ends lost 4 bases at V and 4 bases at J; junction bases unmatched: 6. Per the germline V gene, CDR1 is LGHDT and CDR2 is YNNKEL (reference sequence). Sequenced here: peripheral blood, sampled on day 0 of AZD1222 vaccination. The chain couples TRBV3-1 (or the pseudogene TRBV3-2) to TRBJ2-1; 8 bases map to TRBD1. The TCR comes from an adult in good health. CDR3 sequence: CASSPDRGGYNEQFF. CDR3 bases: TGTGCCAGCAGCCCAGACAGGGGTGGGTACAATGAGCAGTTCTTC.